These 20 T cell receptor beta chains were all obtained from the same sample, sequenced in a study of shared clonotypes between healthy human individuals. Sequenced by immunoSEQ multiplex PCR; TCRdb stores in-frame clones only, minus some. This sample has about 1 million clones, with around 76% found just once. Material: memory CD4+ T cells sorted from blood. Subset here: CD45RA-negative fraction. The receptors shown here come from a man between 18 and 29 years old in good health.

J is TRBJ2-3 and V is TRBV5-1; D is uncertain. V was cut by 7 bases and J by 2 bases, with 20 bases left in between. Germline V gene sequence: CDR1 SGHRS, CDR2 YFSETQ. The CDR3 spans 16 residues. The CDR3 loop is CASRFYGDRVTDTQYF. The CDR3 bases are TGCGCCAGCCGATTCTACGGTGATCGTGTCACAGATACGCAGTATTTT.

In DNA, the CDR3 is TGTGCCAGCAGTTCTAATCTATTGTACTATGGCTACACCTTC. This encodes CASSSNLLYYGYTF. The chain carries TRBV28 and TRBJ1-2; no firm D call. Trimming stripped 4 bases from V and 3 bases from J, with 12 bases between. The V gene's germline CDR1 is MDHEN and CDR2 SYDVKM. This CDR3 is built from 14 residues.

This chain links TRBV7-2 with TRBJ1-1; D is perhaps TRBD1 (5 bases). The germline V gene has CDR1 SGHTA and CDR2 FQGNSA. This CDR3 has 16 residues. V shed 1 base and J shed 1 base, with 13 bases lying between them. Here the CDR3 DNA reads TGTGCCAGCAGCTTAGTGCTGGGGCTGGGGAACACTGAAGCTTTCTTT. Protein: CASSLVLGLGNTEAFF.

The genes are TRBV7-2 and TRBJ2-3, with D unclear. V lost 1 base and J lost 5, with 7 bases in between. Germline V gene lookup returns CDR1 SGHTA and CDR2 FQGNSA. This CDR3 region has 13 residues. The CDR3 region has the DNA TGTGCCAGCAGCTTAGGCCCCCGAGATACGCAGTATTTT. It codes for CASSLGPRDTQYF.

The CDR3 spells CASSKAGRSEAFF. In DNA, the CDR3 is TGTGCCAGCAGTAAGGCGGGGAGGTCGGAAGCTTTCTTT. The genes are TRBV6-5 and TRBJ1-1, with D uncertain. The CDR3 has 13 amino acids. Germline V CDR1 and CDR2: MNHEY, SVGAGI. With 5 bases removed from V and 8 bases from J, the gap between germline ends came to 15 bases.

The chain combines TRBV18 with TRBJ2-4, with D possibly TRBD2 on 6 matching bases. This CDR3 is built from 14 residues. The germline gives CDR1 KGHSH, CDR2 LQKENI. V lost 5 bases, J lost 8 bases, and 16 bases lay in between. For the CDR3, the DNA is TGTGCCAGCTCAGCCGGGACTCCACGGGACATTCAGTACTTC. Translating it yields CASSAGTPRDIQYF.

This clone was seen a few times. The chain is built from TRBV6-1 and TRBJ1-6; the D is unclear. Per germline, CDR1 MNHNS and CDR2 SASEGT. V was clipped by 8 bases and J by 1 base, with 9 bases between them. CDR3 length equals 14 residues. CDR3 amino acids: CASGSLSYNSPLHF. CDR3 DNA: TGTGCCAGCGGTTCCTTATCCTATAATTCACCCCTCCACTTT.

The count of this clone is one. This chain connects TRBV5-5 to TRBJ1-2; possibly TRBD1 for D (6 bases). The germline V and J ends were trimmed by 3 bases and 6 bases, with 15 bases remaining between them. The germline V gene encodes CDR1 SGHKS and CDR2 YYEKEE (reference sequence). CDR3 length: 14 residues. The CDR3 loop reads CASSWGQGKDGYTF. The CDR3 nucleotides read TGTGCCAGCAGCTGGGGGCAAGGAAAGGATGGCTACACCTTC.

Note on this clone: At one end the junction does not follow the germline gene, possibly because of a read error. The sample has other DNA sequences that encode this CDR3 too. The chain joins TRBV10-3 to TRBJ2-7; D may be TRBD2 (6 bases). CDR1 is ENHRY and CDR2 is SYGVKD in the germline V gene. This CDR3 has 15 residues. The CDR3 here is CAISDLGRDSYEQYF. DNA for the CDR3: TGTGCCATCAGTGACCTCGGCAGGGACTCCTACGAGCAATACTTC.

The CDR3 sequence is CASRLAGGTYEQYF. DNA of the CDR3: TGTGCCAGCCGCCTAGCGGGGGGAACCTACGAGCAGTACTTC. The chain recombines TRBV6-5 with TRBJ2-7, with 11 bases identical to TRBD2. CDR3 length equals 14 residues. The germline V gene has CDR1 MNHEY and CDR2 SVGAGI. V gave up 8 bases and J gave up 2 bases; unmatched junction bases: 5.

V usage is TRBV7-6 and J usage is TRBJ2-7; D gene unclear. CDR3 length: 13 amino acids. V dropped 1 base and J dropped 0 bases, with 4 bases sitting between them. CDR1 SGHVS and CDR2 FNYEAQ come from the germline V gene. The CDR3 DNA follows: TGTGCCAGCAGCTTAGAGGACTCCTACGAGCAGTACTTC. Translating it yields CASSLEDSYEQYF.

The V call is TRBV6-1, the J call TRBJ2-5; D might be TRBD2 (5 bases). The germline V gene encodes CDR1 MNHNS and CDR2 SASEGT. Deletions cut 4 bases from V and 5 bases from J, with 17 bases between. CDR3 length: 15 residues. The CDR3 region has the DNA TGTGCCAGCAGTGTGGACTTTGGTAAAGGGGAGACCCAGTACTTC. Residues: CASSVDFGKGETQYF.

The chain joins TRBV5-4 to TRBJ2-3; 13 positions agree with TRBD2. Germline V lookup: CDR1 SGHNT, CDR2 YYREEE (reference sequence). Trimming took 5 bases from V and 3 from J; bases not matched to a gene: 9. CDR3 length: 17 residues. CDR3 residues: CASRLLGTSGKTDTQYF. The CDR3 coding sequence is TGTGCCAGCAGACTGTTAGGGACTAGCGGGAAGACAGATACGCAGTATTTT.

V is TRBV6-1 and J is TRBJ1-5, with D tentatively TRBD1 (5 bases). Trimming took off 5 bases at V and 2 bases at J, with 10 bases between the two ends. The CDR3 is 14 amino acids. CDR1 and CDR2 (germline): MNHNS, SASEGT. Written as DNA, the CDR3 is TGTGCCAGCAGTCTGAAAGGGGGCAATCAGCCCCAGCATTTT. This sequence encodes CASSLKGGNQPQHF.

This chain links TRBV7-9 with TRBJ2-2; no reliable D call. Germline V gene lookup returns CDR1 SEHNR and CDR2 FQNEAQ (reference sequence). With 1 base removed from V and 3 bases from J, the gap between germline ends came to 6 bases. The CDR3 has 14 residues. The CDR3 DNA follows: TGTGCCAGCAGCTTAGGAGGAGACACCGGGGAGCTGTTTTTT. Translation gives CASSLGGDTGELFF.

This chain links TRBV13 with TRBJ2-3; perhaps TRBD2 as D (5 bases). Germline CDR1 is PRHDT and CDR2 is FYEKMQ (reference sequence). This CDR3 is 12 amino acids long. Trimming stripped 3 bases from V and 7 bases from J, with 8 bases between. The CDR3 loop is CASSFSVNTQYF. The CDR3 DNA follows: TGTGCCAGCAGCTTTAGCGTAAATACGCAGTATTTT.

The V gene is TRBV29-1, the J gene TRBJ1-1; maybe TRBD1 (6 bases). V was shortened by 0 bases and J by 11 bases, with 16 bases between the two germline ends. Germline V lookup: CDR1 SQVTM, CDR2 ANQGSEA. This CDR3 has 13 residues. The CDR3 region has the DNA TGCAGCGTTGAAGATTCGGGGGCATCCTGGGCTTTCTTT. Translation: CSVEDSGASWAFF.

The J gene is TRBJ2-3, the V gene TRBV7-2; TRBD1 agrees at 9 bases. The CDR3 is 17 residues long. The germline V gene has CDR1 SGHTA and CDR2 FQGNSA. V lost 8 bases to trimming and J lost 1 base; unmatched junction nucleotides: 13. The CDR3, as DNA: TGTGCCAGCGGATTATATGGGAACAGGGGGCGCACAGATACGCAGTATTTT. Its translation is CASGLYGNRGRTDTQYF.

The J gene is TRBJ2-1, the V gene TRBV10-3; tentatively, D is TRBD1 (5 bases). This CDR3 has 13 residues. The V and J ends lost 4 bases and 7 bases respectively, with 11 bases between them. The germline V gene has CDR1 ENHRY and CDR2 SYGVKD. The CDR3 loop is CAISALQGNEQFF. In DNA form, the CDR3 reads TGTGCCATCAGTGCGCTTCAGGGAAATGAGCAGTTCTTC.

The chain combines TRBV30 with TRBJ1-4; D unclear. Germline V gives CDR1 GTSNPN, CDR2 SVGIG (reference sequence). With 4 bases removed from V and 4 bases from J, the gap between germline ends came to 7 bases. This CDR3 has 12 residues. Here the CDR3 DNA reads TGTGCCTGGAACGGGTATAATGAAAAACTGTTTTTT. Amino acid sequence: CAWNGYNEKLFF.